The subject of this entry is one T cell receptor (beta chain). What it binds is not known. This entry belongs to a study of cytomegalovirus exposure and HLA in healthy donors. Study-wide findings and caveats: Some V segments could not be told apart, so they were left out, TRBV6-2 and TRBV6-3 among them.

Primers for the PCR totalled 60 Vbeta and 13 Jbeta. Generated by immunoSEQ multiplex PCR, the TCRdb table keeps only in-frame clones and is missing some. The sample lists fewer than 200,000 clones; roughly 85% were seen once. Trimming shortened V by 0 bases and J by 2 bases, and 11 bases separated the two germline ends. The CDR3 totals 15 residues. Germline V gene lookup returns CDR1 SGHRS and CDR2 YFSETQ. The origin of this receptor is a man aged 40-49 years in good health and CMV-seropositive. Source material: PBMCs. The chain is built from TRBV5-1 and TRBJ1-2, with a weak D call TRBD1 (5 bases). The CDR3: CASSLAPGSNYGYTF. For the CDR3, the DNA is TGCGCCAGCAGCTTGGCCCCAGGGTCAAACTATGGCTACACCTTC.